The next 20 T cell receptor beta chains were all read from a single sample in a study of T-cell reconstitution after alpha-beta-depleted transplantation in children. This sample's TCRbeta library carried unique molecular identifier barcodes. TCRdb reanalysed the PCR reads using MiXCR and keeps one entry per CDR3 protein. The sample records about a million distinct CDR3 sequences, about 26% being singletons. Sequencing was performed on PBMCs, mostly from graft donor cells, taken 360 days after TCRalphabeta/CD19-depleted stem cell transplant. The receptors originated from a boy in the first two years of life who had a stem cell transplant for SCID, so the T cells may come from the graft donor.

The V and J genes are TRBV12-3 or TRBV12-4 and TRBJ1-1; D is perhaps TRBD1 (6 bases). The ends were cut back, 7 bases at V and 2 bases at J, with 14 bases in the middle. This CDR3 is built from 14 residues. CDR3 sequence: CASTLGGPNTEAFF. As DNA, the CDR3 is TGTGCCAGCACCCTAGGGGGTCCAAACACTGAAGCTTTCTTT.

This chain uses TRBV29-1 with TRBJ2-5; D might be TRBD2 (5 bases). Looked up from germline, CDR1 is SQVTM and CDR2 is ANQGSEA. The CDR3 has 13 amino acids. The V end was cut by 2 bases, the J end by 5 bases, with 12 bases between. As DNA, the CDR3 is TGCAGCGTTGAAAGAGACCCGGGGGAGACCCAGTACTTC. Its translation is CSVERDPGETQYF.

This clonotype was seen only a few times. In nucleotides, the CDR3 is TGTGCCAGCAGCCAAGATGGAGGAGGCTCCCTCACAGATACGCAGTATTTT. The encoded protein is CASSQDGGGSLTDTQYF. The chain links TRBV4-2 to TRBJ2-3; perhaps TRBD2 as D (5 bases). This CDR3 comprises 17 residues. V lost 0 bases and J lost 2, with 15 bases in between. The V gene's germline CDR1 is LGHNA and CDR2 YNFKEQ.

The sample holds many counts of this clonotype. The gene calls are TRBV7-2 and TRBJ2-7; D unclear. This CDR3 contains 14 residues. Germline CDR1 SGHTA, CDR2 FQGNSA. Trimming took off 5 bases at V and 0 bases at J, with 11 bases between the two ends. Here the CDR3 DNA reads TGTGCCAGCAGCCCACGCACGACCTCCTACGAGCAGTACTTC. Translation gives CASSPRTTSYEQYF.

This clonotype was picked up a small number of times. This chain joins TRBV4-1 and TRBJ2-2; the match to TRBD1 covers 7 bases. This CDR3 comprises 18 residues. The germline CDR1 and CDR2 sequences are MGHRA and YSYEKL. The V gene end was trimmed by 6 bases and the J gene end by 2 bases; junction bases not matched to a gene: 15. The CDR3 nucleotides are TGCGCCAGCAGTCCCATAGACGTTTGGGACAGAAACACCGGGGAGCTGTTTTTT. It yields the protein CASSPIDVWDRNTGELFF.

The rearrangement joins TRBV4-3 to TRBJ2-4; 8 bases line up with TRBD2. The CDR3 spans 15 residues. Trimming took 3 bases from V and 9 from J; bases not matched to a gene: 10. The germline gives CDR1 LGHNA, CDR2 YSLEER. The CDR3: CASSQRTGLDSIQYF. The DNA for the CDR3 is TGCGCCAGCAGCCAGAGAACGGGACTAGATAGCATTCAGTACTTC.

This clonotype occurred a few times. V gene TRBV5-6 combines with J gene TRBJ2-3; 9 bases align to TRBD2. The CDR3 consists of 15 residues. Germline V CDR1 and CDR2: SGHDT, YYEEEE. V dropped 6 bases and J dropped 6; count of bases not matched to a gene: 11. CDR3 nucleotide sequence: TGTGCCAGCAAACCTTACCTAGCGGGGAAGGATACGCAGTATTTT. Translation: CASKPYLAGKDTQYF.

The chain combines TRBV9 with TRBJ2-5, with a possible D match to TRBD2 (6 bases). CDR3 length: 14 residues. V lost 0 bases and J 5 bases, leaving 11 bases between the germline ends. Germline lookup yields CDR1 SGDLS and CDR2 YYNGEE. CDR3 protein: CASSVEAGRETQYF. The CDR3 DNA reads TGTGCCAGCAGCGTAGAGGCAGGGAGGGAGACCCAGTACTTC.

The table lists this clonotype with a few counts. The V gene is TRBV6-1, the J gene TRBJ2-1, with D unresolved. The V gene's germline CDR1 is MNHNS and CDR2 SASEGT. This CDR3 region has 15 residues. Trimming shortened V by 6 bases and J by 0 bases, and 12 bases separated the two germline ends. In DNA, the CDR3 is TGTGCCAGCAGGCGGACCACGAGCTCCTACAATGAGCAGTTCTTC. Its translation: CASRRTTSSYNEQFF.

This clonotype was observed a few times. The V call is TRBV3-1, the J call TRBJ2-1, with 12 bases identical to TRBD1. Losses at the gene ends were 0 bases for V and 10 bases for J; bases not matched to a gene: 4. CDR3 size: 15 residues. Germline V gene lookup returns CDR1 LGHDT and CDR2 YNNKEL (reference sequence). In DNA form, the CDR3 reads TGTGCCAGCAGCCAAGAGGGACAGGGGGCGGTCGAGCAGTTCTTC. It encodes CASSQEGQGAVEQFF.

The table lists this clonotype with a few counts. CDR3 in amino acids: CATRPQGTGELFF. The CDR3 region has the DNA TGTGCCACCCGTCCACAGGGAACCGGGGAGCTGTTTTTT. The V gene is TRBV6-1, the J gene TRBJ2-2; the D gene is possibly TRBD1 (6 bases). Per germline, CDR1 MNHNS and CDR2 SASEGT. The CDR3 consists of 13 residues. The ends were cut back, 10 bases at V and 5 bases at J, with 14 bases in the middle.

This chain uses TRBV18 with TRBJ2-5; possible D gene TRBD2, 5 bases. CDR1 is KGHSH, CDR2 LQKENI, per germline. V lost 1 base to trimming and J lost 1 base, with 16 bases between them. The CDR3 is 17 residues long. CDR3 protein: CASSPLRPSPTQETQYF. CDR3 coding DNA: TGTGCCAGCTCACCACTGCGGCCTAGCCCTACCCAAGAGACCCAGTACTTC.

This clonotype was seen a handful of times. The genes are TRBV12-3 or TRBV12-4 and TRBJ2-3; D not certain. V lost 5 bases to trimming and J lost 6 bases, with 9 bases between them. This CDR3 is built from 12 residues. This CDR3 is CASSPTPDTQYF. CDR3 nucleotide sequence: TGTGCCAGCAGTCCGACCCCGGATACGCAGTATTTT.

This clonotype was recorded a few times. This rearrangement joins TRBV28 to TRBJ1-5; D may be TRBD1 (5 bases). This CDR3 is 12 amino acids long. The V gene's germline CDR1 is MDHEN and CDR2 SYDVKM. The germline V and J ends were trimmed by 6 bases and 9 bases, with 12 bases remaining between them. CDR3 nucleotide sequence: TGTGCCAGCAGCTCAGGGTTCGGGCCCCAGCATTTT. This encodes CASSSGFGPQHF.

The table lists this clonotype with many counts. The rearrangement uses TRBV4-3 and TRBJ1-1; D unresolved. Germline CDR1 is LGHNA and CDR2 is YSLEER. Deletions cut 0 bases from V and 1 base from J, with 3 bases between. The CDR3 loop spans 13 amino acids. In DNA form, the CDR3 reads TGCGCCAGCAGCCAAGACAGGAACACTGAAGCTTTCTTT. This codes for CASSQDRNTEAFF.

This clonotype came up a few times. This chain links TRBV2 with TRBJ1-5, with 7 bases aligning to TRBD1. This CDR3 spans 13 amino acids. Germline trimming cut 8 bases from V and 1 base from J; bases unmatched to any gene: 2. Germline CDR1 and CDR2: SNHLY and FYNNEI. As DNA, the CDR3 is TGTGCCAGCCAGGGGGAAAGCAATCAGCCCCAGCATTTT. Protein sequence: CASQGESNQPQHF.

The gene calls are TRBV10-3 and TRBJ2-3, with unresolved D. Trimming took 3 bases from V and 0 from J, leaving 7 bases between them. The CDR3 runs to 14 residues. CDR1 is ENHRY, CDR2 SYGVKD, per germline. The CDR3 nucleotides are TGTGCCATCAGTGAAGACCTCAGCACAGATACGCAGTATTTT. It yields the protein CAISEDLSTDTQYF.

This clonotype was recorded a few times. The chain carries TRBV4-1 and TRBJ2-5, with D possibly TRBD2 on 7 matching bases. Trimming took off 1 base at V and 1 base at J, with 13 bases between the two ends. The CDR3 is 16 residues long. Germline CDR1 is MGHRA and CDR2 is YSYEKL. The CDR3 DNA is TGCGCCAGCAGCCAAGGGGGGGGCTTGATCCAAGAGACCCAGTACTTC. Residues: CASSQGGGLIQETQYF.

The V gene is TRBV19, the J gene TRBJ2-1, with D perhaps TRBD1 (5 bases). Per the germline V gene, CDR1 is LNHDA and CDR2 is SQIVND (reference sequence). V dropped 6 bases and J dropped 13 bases, with 16 bases sitting between them. The CDR3 contains 12 residues. CDR3 residues: CASSPFPGIQFF. The CDR3 region has the DNA TGTGCCAGTAGCCCGTTCCCAGGGATCCAGTTCTTC.

The chain couples TRBV27 to TRBJ1-4, with D unresolved. This CDR3 has 15 residues. Per germline, CDR1 MNHEY and CDR2 SMNVEV (reference sequence). V was shortened by 3 bases and J by 2 bases, with 10 bases between the two germline ends. In DNA, the CDR3 is TGTGCCAGCAGTTTGTCCCAGGTCACTAATGAAAAACTGTTTTTT. It specifies CASSLSQVTNEKLFF.